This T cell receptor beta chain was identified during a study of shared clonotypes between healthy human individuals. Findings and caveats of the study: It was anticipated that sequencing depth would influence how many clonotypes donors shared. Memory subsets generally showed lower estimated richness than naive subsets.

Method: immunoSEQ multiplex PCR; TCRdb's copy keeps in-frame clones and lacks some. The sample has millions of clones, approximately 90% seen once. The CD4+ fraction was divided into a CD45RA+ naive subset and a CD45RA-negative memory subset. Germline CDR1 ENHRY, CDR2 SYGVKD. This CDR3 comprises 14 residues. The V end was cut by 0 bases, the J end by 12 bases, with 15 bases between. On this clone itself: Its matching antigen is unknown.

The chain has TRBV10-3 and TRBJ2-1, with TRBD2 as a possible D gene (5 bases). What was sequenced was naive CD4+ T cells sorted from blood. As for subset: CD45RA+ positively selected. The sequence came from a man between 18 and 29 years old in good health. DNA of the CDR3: TGTGCCATCAGTGAGTCGTTCCCTAGCTGGGGGCAGTTCTTC. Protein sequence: CAISESFPSWGQFF.